A selection of T cell receptor beta chains follows, all from one sample in a study of technical replicates of blood from a handful of donors. The method was immunoSEQ multiplex PCR; TCRdb's version includes in-frame clones alone and lacks a portion of them. This table holds around 83,000 clones, around 94% found once. The specimen sequenced was T cells isolated from PBMCs. Receptors originate from a human donor in good health. CDR3s include the opening cysteine and the closing phenylalanine or tryptophan. Fields, in order: V gene, clone size, D gene, J gene, CDR3 DNA, CDR3 protein. The D gene is left open where the match is weak. For some rows the clone size is stated as once, few or many, or as a class when expanded; others skip it.

TRBV27	.	TRBD2	TRBJ2-1	TGTGCCAGCAGCCTCGGACTAGCGGGAGGGCCCCAGTTCTTC	CASSLGLAGGPQFF
TRBV28	.	TRBD2	TRBJ2-1	TGTGCCAGCTTGGGGACTAGCGGGATGTTGGATGAGCAGTTCTTC	CASLGTSGMLDEQFF
TRBV5-1	.	.	TRBJ2-5	TGCGCCAGCAGCTTGCCAATATCGGGGGAGACCCAGTACTTC	CASSLPISGETQYF
TRBV19	.	.	TRBJ1-4	TGTGCCAGTAGTATAGAGGGAGGACTATACGAAAAACTGTTTTTT	CASSIEGGLYEKLFF
TRBV19	once	.	TRBJ1-3	TGTGCCAGTAGTACCCAGGGTAATGGAAACACCATATATTTT	CASSTQGNGNTIYF
TRBV18	.	TRBD1	TRBJ1-2	TGTGCCAGCTCACCTGAACCCGGGACAGGGCCCTATGGCTACACCTTC	CASSPEPGTGPYGYTF
TRBV2	.	TRBD2	TRBJ2-1	TGTGCCAGCATGGGGACTAGCGGCTCCTACAATGAGCAGTTCTTC	CASMGTSGSYNEQFF
TRBV2	.	.	TRBJ2-2	TGTGCCAGCAGTGAACCAGGGGAGCTGTTTTTT	CASSEPGELFF
TRBV5-1	once	TRBD2	TRBJ2-1	TGCGCCAGCAGCTTGGATACGACTAGCGCGTACAATGAGCAGTTCTTC	CASSLDTTSAYNEQFF
TRBV9	.	.	TRBJ2-1	TGTGCCAGCAGCAGGTGGGAGATTAGTGAGCAGTTCTTC	CASSRWEISEQFF
TRBV6-5	.	.	TRBJ1-5	TGTGCCAGCAGTTTCAAGGGGGATAGCAATCAGCCCCAGCATTTT	CASSFKGDSNQPQHF
TRBV5-1	.	TRBD2	TRBJ2-1	TGCGCCAGCAGCGAAACGCTAGCGGACTACAATGAGCAGTTCTTC	CASSETLADYNEQFF
TRBV7-8	once	.	TRBJ2-1	TGTGCCAGCAGCTTAGGTGGCGAGGGCCCCTCCTACAATGAGCAGTTCTTC	CASSLGGEGPSYNEQFF
TRBV19	.	.	TRBJ1-1	TGTGCCAGCCTGAACGGGATGAACACTGAAGCTTTCTTT	CASLNGMNTEAFF
TRBV29-1	.	TRBD1	TRBJ2-7	TGCAGCGTTGCAGGGACAGGGTACGAGCAGTACTTC	CSVAGTGYEQYF
TRBV6-5	once	.	TRBJ2-3	TGTGCCAGCAGTTACTCCCTCGGGGTTCACACAGATACGCAGTATTTT	CASSYSLGVHTDTQYF
TRBV21-1	.	.	TRBJ2-3	TGTGCCAGCAGCAGGCAGGGGGATAGCACAGATACGCAGTATTTT	CASSRQGDSTDTQYF
TRBV9	.	.	TRBJ2-3	TGTGCCAGCAGCGTAGCTGATAGCCGTAGCACAGATACGCAGTATTTT	CASSVADSRSTDTQYF
TRBV6-1	.	.	TRBJ1-1	TGTGCCAGCGGCGGGGGTCTCACTGAAGCTTTCTTT	CASGGGLTEAFF
TRBV7-2	.	TRBD1	TRBJ2-1	TGTGCCAGCAGCTTATCCGGGACAGGGGCTGAGCAGTTCTTC	CASSLSGTGAEQFF